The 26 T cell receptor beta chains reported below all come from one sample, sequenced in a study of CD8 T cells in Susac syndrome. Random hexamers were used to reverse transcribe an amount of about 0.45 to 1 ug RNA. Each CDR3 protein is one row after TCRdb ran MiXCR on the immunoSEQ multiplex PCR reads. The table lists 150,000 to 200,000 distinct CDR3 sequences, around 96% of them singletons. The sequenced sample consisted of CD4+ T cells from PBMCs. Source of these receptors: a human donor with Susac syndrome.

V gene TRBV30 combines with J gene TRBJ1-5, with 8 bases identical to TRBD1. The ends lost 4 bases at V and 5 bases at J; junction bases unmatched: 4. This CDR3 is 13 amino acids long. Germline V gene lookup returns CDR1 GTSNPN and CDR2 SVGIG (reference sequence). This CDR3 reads CAWTTGGDQPQHF. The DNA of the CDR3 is TGTGCCTGGACCACAGGGGGGGATCAGCCCCAGCATTTT.

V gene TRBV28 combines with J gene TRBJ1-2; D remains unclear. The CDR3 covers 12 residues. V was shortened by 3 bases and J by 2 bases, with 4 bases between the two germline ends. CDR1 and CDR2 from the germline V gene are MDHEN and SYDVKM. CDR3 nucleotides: TGTGCCAGCAGTTTCTCAAACTATGGCTACACCTTC. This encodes CASSFSNYGYTF.

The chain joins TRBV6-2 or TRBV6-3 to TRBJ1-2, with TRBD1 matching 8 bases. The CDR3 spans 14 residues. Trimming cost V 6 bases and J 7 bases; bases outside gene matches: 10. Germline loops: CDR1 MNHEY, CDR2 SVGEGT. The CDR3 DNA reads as TGTGCCAGCAGCGAAGGACAGGGTGCGACTGGCTACACCTTC. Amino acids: CASSEGQGATGYTF.

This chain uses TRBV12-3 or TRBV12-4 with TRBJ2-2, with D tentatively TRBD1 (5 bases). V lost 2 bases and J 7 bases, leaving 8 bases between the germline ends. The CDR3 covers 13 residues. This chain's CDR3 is CASSLIQGGELFF. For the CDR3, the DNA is TGTGCCAGCAGTTTAATTCAGGGCGGGGAGCTGTTTTTT.

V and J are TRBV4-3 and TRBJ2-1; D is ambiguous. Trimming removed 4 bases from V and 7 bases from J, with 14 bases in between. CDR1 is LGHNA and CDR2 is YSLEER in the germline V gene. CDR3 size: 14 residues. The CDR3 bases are TGCGCCAGCAGCCGAGCCCTCAGCAGTAATGAGCAGTTCTTC. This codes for CASSRALSSNEQFF.

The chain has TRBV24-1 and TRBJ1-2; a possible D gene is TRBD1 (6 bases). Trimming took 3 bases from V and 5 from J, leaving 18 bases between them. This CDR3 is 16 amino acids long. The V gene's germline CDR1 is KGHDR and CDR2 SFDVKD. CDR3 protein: CATSDPGTPQPYGYTF. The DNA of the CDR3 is TGTGCCACCAGTGATCCCGGGACACCTCAACCATATGGCTACACCTTC.

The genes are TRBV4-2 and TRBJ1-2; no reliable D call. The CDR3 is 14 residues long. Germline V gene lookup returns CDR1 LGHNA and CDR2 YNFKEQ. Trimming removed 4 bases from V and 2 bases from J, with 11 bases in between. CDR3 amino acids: CASSLPGTNYGYTF. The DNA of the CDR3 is TGTGCCAGCAGCCTTCCGGGAACCAACTATGGCTACACCTTC.

Here the CDR3 reads CATSVDGLTLNEQFF. CDR3 bases: TGTGCCACCAGCGTGGACGGGTTAACCCTCAATGAGCAGTTCTTC. The J gene is TRBJ2-1, the V gene TRBV15; D gene unclear. Trimming left V 5 bases short and J 6 bases short, with 17 bases between. This CDR3 region has 15 residues. Germline-derived CDR1 and CDR2 are LNHNV and YYDKDF (reference sequence).

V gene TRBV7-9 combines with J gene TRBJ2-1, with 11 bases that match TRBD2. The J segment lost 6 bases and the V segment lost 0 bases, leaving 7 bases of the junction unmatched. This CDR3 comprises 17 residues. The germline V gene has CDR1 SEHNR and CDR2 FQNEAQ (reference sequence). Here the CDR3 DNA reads TGTGCCAGCAGCTTAGCGTCCCTAGCGGGAGGCGTCAATGAGCAGTTCTTC. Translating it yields CASSLASLAGGVNEQFF.

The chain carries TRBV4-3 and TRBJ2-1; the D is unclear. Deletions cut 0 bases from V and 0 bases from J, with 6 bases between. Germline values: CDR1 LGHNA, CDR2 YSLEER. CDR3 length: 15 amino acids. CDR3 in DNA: TGCGCCAGCAGCCAAGAACACAACTCCTACAATGAGCAGTTCTTC. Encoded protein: CASSQEHNSYNEQFF.

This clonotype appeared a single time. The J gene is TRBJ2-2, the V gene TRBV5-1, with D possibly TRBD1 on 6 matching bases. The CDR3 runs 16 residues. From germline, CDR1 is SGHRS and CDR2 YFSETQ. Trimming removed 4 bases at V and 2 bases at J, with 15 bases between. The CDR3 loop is CASSPRGHVNTGELFF. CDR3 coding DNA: TGCGCCAGCAGCCCCCGGGGACACGTTAACACCGGGGAGCTGTTTTTT.

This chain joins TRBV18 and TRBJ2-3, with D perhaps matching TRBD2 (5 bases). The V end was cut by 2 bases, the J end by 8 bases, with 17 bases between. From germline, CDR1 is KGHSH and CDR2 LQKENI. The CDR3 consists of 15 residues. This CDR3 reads CASSPIPGSPGTQYF. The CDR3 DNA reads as TGTGCCAGCTCACCAATCCCGGGGTCCCCTGGTACGCAGTATTTT.

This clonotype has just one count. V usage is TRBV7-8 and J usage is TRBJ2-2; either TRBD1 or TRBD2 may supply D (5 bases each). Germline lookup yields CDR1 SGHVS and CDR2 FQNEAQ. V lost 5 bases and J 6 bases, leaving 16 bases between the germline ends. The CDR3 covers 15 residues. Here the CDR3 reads CASSPTGTSPGELFF. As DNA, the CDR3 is TGTGCCAGCAGCCCCACCGGGACGTCCCCCGGGGAGCTGTTTTTT.

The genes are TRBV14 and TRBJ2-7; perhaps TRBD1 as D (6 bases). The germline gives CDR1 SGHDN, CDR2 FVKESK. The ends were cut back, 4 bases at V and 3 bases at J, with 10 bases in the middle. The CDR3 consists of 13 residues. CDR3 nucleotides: TGTGCCAGCAGCCGGGACATTTACTACGAGCAGTACTTC. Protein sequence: CASSRDIYYEQYF.

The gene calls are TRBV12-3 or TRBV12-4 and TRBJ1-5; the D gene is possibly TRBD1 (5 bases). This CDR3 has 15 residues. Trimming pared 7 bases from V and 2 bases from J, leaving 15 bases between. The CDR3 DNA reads TGTGCCAGCACCAGACAGTTTCGCGGCAATCAGCCCCAGCATTTT. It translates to CASTRQFRGNQPQHF.

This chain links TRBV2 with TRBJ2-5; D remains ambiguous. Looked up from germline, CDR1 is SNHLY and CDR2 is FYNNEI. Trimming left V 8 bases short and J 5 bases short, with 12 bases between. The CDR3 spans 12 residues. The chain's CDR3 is CASGPARETQYF. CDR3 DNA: TGTGCCAGCGGACCGGCCAGGGAGACCCAGTACTTC.

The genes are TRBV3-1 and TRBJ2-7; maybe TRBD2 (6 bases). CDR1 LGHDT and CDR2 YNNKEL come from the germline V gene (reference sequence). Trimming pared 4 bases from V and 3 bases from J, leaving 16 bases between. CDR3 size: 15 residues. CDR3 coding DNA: TGTGCCAGCAGCCGGGGATCCACTAGCCGCTACGAGCAGTACTTC. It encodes CASSRGSTSRYEQYF.

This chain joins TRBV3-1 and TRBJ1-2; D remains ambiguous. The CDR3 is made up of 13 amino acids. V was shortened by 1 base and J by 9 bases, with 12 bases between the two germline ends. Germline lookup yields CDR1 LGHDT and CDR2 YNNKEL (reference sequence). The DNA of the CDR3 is TGTGCCAGCAGCCAAGTTAGCAGAAATAGCTACACCTTC. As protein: CASSQVSRNSYTF.

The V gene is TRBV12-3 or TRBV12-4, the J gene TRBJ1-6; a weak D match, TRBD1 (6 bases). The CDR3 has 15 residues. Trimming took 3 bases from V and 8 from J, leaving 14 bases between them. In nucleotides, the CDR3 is TGTGCCAGCAGTTTGGCACAGGGTATGGATTCACCCCTCCACTTT. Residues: CASSLAQGMDSPLHF.

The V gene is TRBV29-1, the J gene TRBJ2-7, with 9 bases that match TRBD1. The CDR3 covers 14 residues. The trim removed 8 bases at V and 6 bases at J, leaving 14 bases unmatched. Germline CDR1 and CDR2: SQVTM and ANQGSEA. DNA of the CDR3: TGCAGCCTATCCCCAGGACAGGGGAAGGCCGAGCAGTACTTC. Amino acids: CSLSPGQGKAEQYF.

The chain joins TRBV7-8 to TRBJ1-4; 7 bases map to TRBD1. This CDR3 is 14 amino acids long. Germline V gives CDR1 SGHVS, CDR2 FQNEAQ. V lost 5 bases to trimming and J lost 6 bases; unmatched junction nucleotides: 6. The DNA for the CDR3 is TGTGCCAGCAGCGCCCGGGACAGAGATGAAAAACTGTTTTTT. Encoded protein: CASSARDRDEKLFF.

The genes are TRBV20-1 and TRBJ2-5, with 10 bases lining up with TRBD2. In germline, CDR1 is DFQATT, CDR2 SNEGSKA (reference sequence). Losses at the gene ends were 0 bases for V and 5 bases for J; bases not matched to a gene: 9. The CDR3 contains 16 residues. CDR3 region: CSARDRRLAGEETQYF. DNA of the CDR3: TGCAGTGCTAGAGATCGTAGGCTAGCGGGGGAGGAGACCCAGTACTTC.

Written as DNA, the CDR3 is TGCGCCAGCAGCCAGGTCGGGGCGTCTGGGGCCAACGTCCTGACTTTC. The encoded protein is CASSQVGASGANVLTF. The chain couples TRBV4-3 to TRBJ2-6; D is possibly TRBD1 or TRBD2 (5 bases each). The germline V gene has CDR1 LGHNA and CDR2 YSLEER. This CDR3 is built from 16 residues. Trimming removed 3 bases from V and 1 base from J, with 10 bases in between.

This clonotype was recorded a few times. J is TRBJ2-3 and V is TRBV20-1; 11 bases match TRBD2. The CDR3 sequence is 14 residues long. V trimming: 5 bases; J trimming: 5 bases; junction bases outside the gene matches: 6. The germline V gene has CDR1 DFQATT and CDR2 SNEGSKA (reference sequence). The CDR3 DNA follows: TGCAGTGCTTCACTAGCGGGAGCAAAAGATACGCAGTATTTT. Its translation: CSASLAGAKDTQYF.

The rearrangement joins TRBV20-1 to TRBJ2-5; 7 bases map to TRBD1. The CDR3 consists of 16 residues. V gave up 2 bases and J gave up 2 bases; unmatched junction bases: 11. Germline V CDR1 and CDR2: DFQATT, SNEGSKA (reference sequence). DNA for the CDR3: TGCAGTGCTAGACCGTTATCCCCGGGACAGCAAGAGACCCAGTACTTC. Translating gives CSARPLSPGQQETQYF.

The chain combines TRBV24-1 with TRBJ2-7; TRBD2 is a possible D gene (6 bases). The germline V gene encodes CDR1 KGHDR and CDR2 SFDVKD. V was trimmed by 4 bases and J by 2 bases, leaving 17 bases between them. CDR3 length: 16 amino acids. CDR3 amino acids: CATSDPEGGFTYEQYV. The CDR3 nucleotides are TGTGCCACCAGTGACCCCGAGGGAGGATTCACCTACGAGCAGTACGTC.